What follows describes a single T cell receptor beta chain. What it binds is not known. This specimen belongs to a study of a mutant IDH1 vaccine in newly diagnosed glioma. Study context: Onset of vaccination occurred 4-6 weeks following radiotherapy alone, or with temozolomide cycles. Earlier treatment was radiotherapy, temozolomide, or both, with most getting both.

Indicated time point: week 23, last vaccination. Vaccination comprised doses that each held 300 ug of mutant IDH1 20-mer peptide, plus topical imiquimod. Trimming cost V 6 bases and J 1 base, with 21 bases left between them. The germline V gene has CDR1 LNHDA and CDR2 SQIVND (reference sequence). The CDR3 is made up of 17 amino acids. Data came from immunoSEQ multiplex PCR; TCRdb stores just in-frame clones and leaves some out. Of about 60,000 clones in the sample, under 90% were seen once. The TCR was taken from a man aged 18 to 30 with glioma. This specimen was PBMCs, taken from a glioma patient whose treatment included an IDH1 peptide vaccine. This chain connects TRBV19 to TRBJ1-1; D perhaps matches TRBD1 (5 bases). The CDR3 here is CASSPHDRGFGNTEAFF. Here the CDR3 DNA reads TGTGCCAGTAGCCCTCATGACAGAGGATTTGGGAACACTGAAGCTTTCTTT.